The rows below give T cell receptor beta chains drawn from one sample of a study of blood T cell repertoires in COVID-19. Produced via immunoSEQ multiplex PCR; TCRdb's table is partial and in-frame only. The data contain roughly 200,000 clones, about 88% of them singletons. The sequenced sample was peripheral blood. Receptors originate from a woman aged 40 to 55 who had recovered from COVID-19. Both conserved end residues are part of each CDR3. D genes are given only for firm matches. Expanded clones get a size class; other rows say once, few or many, or leave the size out.

V: TRBV19; size: .; D: TRBD1; J: TRBJ2-7; CDR3: CASSIETGDEQYF; DNA: TGTGCCAGTAGTATAGAGACAGGGGACGAGCAGTACTTC
V: TRBV24-1; size: once; D: .; J: TRBJ2-5; CDR3: CATSDSGGRTQYF; DNA: TGTGCCACCAGTGACTCCGGGGGTCGGACCCAGTACTTC
V: TRBV9; size: .; D: TRBD1; J: TRBJ1-4; CDR3: CASSGDTGDLQEKLFF; DNA: TGTGCCAGCAGCGGCGATACAGGGGATCTTCAAGAAAAACTGTTTTTT
V: TRBV7-2; size: .; D: TRBD1; J: TRBJ1-1; CDR3: CASSLGTAEAFF; DNA: TGTGCCAGCAGCTTGGGGACAGCTGAAGCTTTCTTT
V: TRBV5-1; size: .; D: TRBD2; J: TRBJ2-2; CDR3: CASSLFASGLNTGELFF; DNA: TGCGCCAGCAGCTTGTTCGCTAGCGGGTTGAACACCGGGGAGCTGTTTTTT
V: TRBV18; size: .; D: TRBD1; J: TRBJ1-3; CDR3: CASSTDRGGNTIYF; DNA: TGTGCCAGCTCAACAGACAGGGGCGGAAACACCATATATTTT
V: TRBV6-2/TRBV6-3; size: once; D: .; J: TRBJ2-1; CDR3: CASSYSLVLNEQFF; DNA: TGTGCCAGCAGTTACTCCCTAGTACTCAATGAGCAGTTCTTC
V: TRBV24-1; size: .; D: .; J: TRBJ2-3; CDR3: CATSGRATDTQYF; DNA: TGTGCCACCAGTGGCAGGGCCACAGATACGCAGTATTTT
V: TRBV28; size: .; D: TRBD1; J: TRBJ1-4; CDR3: CASSRTGGTTNEKLFF; DNA: TGTGCCAGCAGTCGGACAGGGGGAACAACTAATGAAAAACTGTTTTTT
V: TRBV10-3; size: .; D: .; J: TRBJ2-7; CDR3: CAIAAEGAEQYF; DNA: TGTGCCATCGCGGCGGAGGGAGCCGAGCAGTACTTC
V: TRBV5-1; size: .; D: .; J: TRBJ2-3; CDR3: CASSLVSGVGDTQYF; DNA: TGCGCCAGCAGCTTGGTGTCGGGAGTAGGGGATACGCAGTATTTT
V: TRBV27; size: .; D: TRBD2; J: TRBJ2-7; CDR3: CASSSSGSGYEQYF; DNA: TGTGCCAGCAGTTCTAGCGGGAGTGGGTACGAGCAGTACTTC
V: TRBV9; size: .; D: TRBD2; J: TRBJ2-5; CDR3: CASSSGLAGVGETQYF; DNA: TGTGCCAGCAGCTCGGGACTAGCGGGAGTTGGGGAGACCCAGTACTTC
V: TRBV5-1; size: .; D: .; J: TRBJ2-7; CDR3: CASSLDSPGEQYF; DNA: TGCGCCAGCAGCCTTGACAGTCCTGGCGAGCAGTACTTC
V: TRBV6-5; size: .; D: .; J: TRBJ1-5; CDR3: CASSPDSYSNQPQHF; DNA: TGTGCCAGCAGTCCCGACTCGTATAGCAATCAGCCCCAGCATTTT
V: TRBV2; size: .; D: TRBD2; J: TRBJ2-3; CDR3: CASTLGGLAGDTQYF; DNA: TGTGCCAGCACTCTGGGTGGACTAGCTGGAGATACGCAGTATTTT
V: TRBV25-1; size: .; D: TRBD1; J: TRBJ1-6; CDR3: CASSETGNVNSPLHF; DNA: TGTGCCAGCAGTGAGACAGGGAACGTTAATTCACCCCTCCACTTT
V: TRBV4-1; size: .; D: .; J: TRBJ1-1; CDR3: CASSQDRGTEAFF; DNA: TGCGCCAGCAGCCAAGATAGGGGCACTGAAGCTTTCTTT
V: TRBV11-3; size: .; D: .; J: TRBJ2-2; CDR3: CASSLEYSGELFF; DNA: TGTGCCAGCAGCTTAGAGTATTCCGGGGAGCTGTTTTTT
V: TRBV4-2; size: .; D: TRBD1; J: TRBJ2-7; CDR3: CASSPSMTGTGPYEQYF; DNA: TGTGCCAGCAGCCCGTCGATGACCGGGACAGGGCCCTACGAGCAGTACTTC
V: TRBV30; size: .; D: .; J: TRBJ1-4; CDR3: CAWNGAGADEKLFF; DNA: TGTGCCTGGAATGGTGCAGGGGCGGATGAAAAACTGTTTTTT
V: TRBV19; size: .; D: TRBD2; J: TRBJ2-7; CDR3: CASSIEPSGRQYF; DNA: TGTGCCAGTAGTATAGAGCCTAGCGGGAGGCAGTACTTC
V: TRBV6-5; size: .; D: .; J: TRBJ2-2; CDR3: CAARKTGSVGGELFF; DNA: TGTGCCGCGCGGAAAACGGGGTCTGTGGGCGGGGAGCTGTTTTTT
V: TRBV7-9; size: .; D: .; J: TRBJ1-2; CDR3: CASSLSQGWGYTF; DNA: TGTGCCAGCAGCTTATCACAGGGTTGGGGCTACACCTTC
V: TRBV5-1; size: .; D: TRBD1; J: TRBJ1-4; CDR3: CASSFDRVNEKLFF; DNA: TGCGCCAGCAGCTTCGACAGGGTAAATGAAAAACTGTTTTTT
V: TRBV7-2; size: .; D: TRBD2; J: TRBJ2-7; CDR3: CASSQRDFSRPEQYF; DNA: TGTGCCAGCAGCCAGCGGGATTTTAGTCGGCCCGAGCAGTACTTC
V: TRBV28; size: .; D: .; J: TRBJ1-2; CDR3: CASKGGGRVHGYTF; DNA: TGTGCCAGCAAGGGGGGGGGCCGAGTTCATGGCTACACCTTC
V: TRBV9; size: .; D: .; J: TRBJ2-2; CDR3: CASSSNRGGKNTGELFF; DNA: TGTGCCAGCAGCTCCAACAGGGGCGGGAAGAACACCGGGGAGCTGTTTTTT
V: TRBV18; size: once; D: TRBD1; J: TRBJ2-7; CDR3: CASSPPRGTGSYEQYF; DNA: TGTGCCAGCTCACCACCGCGAGGGACAGGTTCCTACGAGCAGTACTTC
V: TRBV5-1; size: .; D: TRBD2; J: TRBJ2-1; CDR3: CASSSPAAGGIVNEQFF; DNA: TGCGCCAGCAGCTCTCCAGCAGCGGGAGGGATAGTCAATGAGCAGTTCTTC
V: TRBV7-2; size: .; D: TRBD1; J: TRBJ1-4; CDR3: CASSLDRVHEKLFF; DNA: TGTGCCAGCAGCTTGGACAGGGTACATGAAAAACTGTTTTTT
V: TRBV15; size: .; D: .; J: TRBJ2-1; CDR3: CATSRQLRNEQFF; DNA: TGTGCCACCAGCAGACAGCTCAGGAATGAGCAGTTCTTC
V: TRBV29-1; size: once; D: .; J: TRBJ1-1; CDR3: CSAPRGGNTEAFF; DNA: TGCAGCGCCCCTCGAGGGGGGAACACTGAAGCTTTCTTT
V: TRBV2; size: .; D: TRBD2; J: TRBJ2-6; CDR3: CASSEGEGLGANVLTF; DNA: TGTGCCAGCAGTGAAGGGGAGGGGCTTGGGGCCAACGTCCTGACTTTC
V: TRBV4-2; size: few; D: TRBD1; J: TRBJ1-4; CDR3: CASSLRQGDEKLFF; DNA: TGTGCCAGCAGCCTACGACAGGGGGACGAAAAACTGTTTTTT
V: TRBV29-1; size: .; D: .; J: TRBJ2-7; CDR3: CSVAGGAYEQYF; DNA: TGCAGCGTTGCAGGAGGGGCCTACGAGCAGTACTTC
V: TRBV27; size: .; D: .; J: TRBJ2-3; CDR3: CASREGVSTDTQYF; DNA: TGTGCCAGCAGAGAAGGGGTGAGCACAGATACGCAGTATTTT
V: TRBV3-1/TRBV3-2; size: once; D: TRBD2; J: TRBJ2-1; CDR3: CASSHRGLAGTGEQFF; DNA: TGTGCCAGCAGCCACCGGGGACTAGCGGGAACGGGTGAGCAGTTCTTC
V: TRBV11-2; size: .; D: TRBD2; J: TRBJ2-3; CDR3: CASTPAGGPQYF; DNA: TGTGCCAGCACGCCCGCGGGAGGCCCGCAGTATTTT
V: TRBV7-2; size: .; D: TRBD2; J: TRBJ2-7; CDR3: CASSLSAGASYEQYF; DNA: TGTGCCAGCAGCTTATCTGCGGGAGCTAGCTACGAGCAGTACTTC